This record covers a single T cell receptor (beta chain). Antigen: not known. V was clipped by 3 bases and J by 0 bases, with 4 bases between them. Germline values: CDR1 SGHRS, CDR2 YFSETQ. The CDR3 is 14 amino acids. This sample is drawn from a study of CD8+ T cells in alopecia areata. Study summary: Tofacitinib therapy took 6 to 18 months; 6 months off drug came after.

RNA extraction was followed by reverse transcription into cDNA, which acted as the sequencing template. Repertoires were generated with immunoSEQ multiplex PCR, while TCRdb's copy carries only in-frame clones and drops some. The table records 95,000 to 100,000 clones, under 70% of them present only once. As to treatment: oral pan-JAK inhibitor, 5-10 mg twice daily. Lesional scalp punch biopsies and peripheral blood came from alopecia areata patients. General study results and limits: Persistence of many expanded lesional clones was seen in scalp and blood during tofacitinib.

The TCR sequence derives from a human donor with alopecia areata. The V call is TRBV5-1, the J call TRBJ2-6; D gene unclear. The sample here was CD8+ T cells sorted from blood, taken at week 4, from a patient treated with tofacitinib. CDR3 coding DNA: TGCGCCAGCAGCTCTAGCTCTGGGGCCAACGTCCTGACTTTC. Protein product: CASSSSSGANVLTF.